This T cell receptor beta chain was sequenced in a study of cytomegalovirus exposure and HLA in healthy donors. The CDR3 is made up of 13 amino acids. Germline assignment: CDR1 KGHSH and CDR2 LQKENI. V lost 6 bases, J lost 4 bases, and 12 bases lay in between. Points on this clone: Its target is unknown.

The PCR had 60 Vbeta and 13 Jbeta primers. TCRdb's copy holds only in-frame clones and misses some; the assay was immunoSEQ multiplex PCR. The repertoire holds 150,000 or so clones, with roughly 80% as singletons. General observations from the study: When the data were analyzed later, several of the most significant clusters appeared to be linked to common viral pathogens. Some public TCRs appeared in many individuals, while most sequences were rare. The study dropped some indistinguishable V segments, TRBV6-2 and TRBV6-3 among them.

The sequencing input was PBMCs. The source of this sequence is a man between 45 and 60 years old in good health and CMV-seropositive. J is TRBJ1-1 and V is TRBV18; D is ambiguous. The CDR3 nucleotides read TGTGCCAGCTCCCTTGCTGAGAGCACTGAAGCTTTCTTT. This translates into CASSLAESTEAFF. The full variable domain, rest sourced from reference TRBV18 and TRBJ1-1, is NAGVMQNPRHLVRRRGQEARLRCSPMKGHSHVYWYRQLPEEGLKFMVYLQKENIIDESGMPKERFSAEFPKEGPSILRIQQVVRGDSAAYFCASSLAESTEAFFGQGTRLTVV.